This TCR beta chain was recovered during a study of T cell responses to AZD1222 COVID-19 vaccine. Study results and caveats: Reportedly, nearly half the spike-specific TCRs target unmutated variant regions. Receipt of two AZD1222 doses was followed by a rise in Spike-specific TCR breadth and depth. Females made up more of the donors, who were largely white British, and clonal diversity may have come out too low.

Comment on this clone: Its antigen is not known.

Data came from immunoSEQ multiplex PCR; TCRdb stores just in-frame clones and leaves some out. The profile covers tens of thousands of clones, with about 89% appearing a single time and roughly 4.9% taken by the ten largest. CDR1 is SGHDT, CDR2 YYEEEE, per germline. V was cut by 7 bases and J by 1 base, with 14 bases left in between. The CDR3 is 14 amino acids. The source is an adult who received the AZD1222 COVID-19 vaccine. The chain joins TRBV5-6 to TRBJ1-1; D is unclear. The sequencing used peripheral blood, collected 28 days after the second AZD1222 dose. DNA for the CDR3: TGTGCCAGCCACCGCGGGAGGGAGAACACTGAAGCTTTCTTT. Residues: CASHRGRENTEAFF.